A single sample gave rise to the 9 T cell receptor beta chains below, sequenced in a study of cytomegalovirus exposure and HLA in healthy donors. The PCR contained 60 Vbeta and 13 Jbeta primers. The protocol was immunoSEQ multiplex PCR, while the TCRdb copy is restricted to in-frame clones and leaves out a portion. The sample yields some 99,000 clones, over 60% seen once. Sequenced material: PBMCs. Receptor source: a female donor in good health and CMV-seronegative.

There are a few counts of this clone. CDR3 DNA: TGTGCCAGCAGGCAGGGGACGGTGAACACTGAAGCTTTCTTT. Amino acid sequence: CASRQGTVNTEAFF. The chain recombines TRBV5-4 with TRBJ1-1, with a possible D match to TRBD1 (6 bases). V shed 5 bases and J shed 0 bases, with 11 bases lying between them. This CDR3 is built from 14 residues. Germline V gives CDR1 SGHNT, CDR2 YYREEE (reference sequence). The complete variable domain, with remaining parts taken from reference TRBV5-4 and TRBJ1-1, reads ETGVTQSPTHLIKTRGQQVTLRCSSQSGHNTVSWYQQALGQGPQFIFQYYREEENGRGNFPPRFSGLQFPNYSSELNVNALELDDSALYLCASRQGTVNTEAFFGQGTRLTVV.

V and J are TRBV28 and TRBJ1-2; D possibly corresponds to TRBD1 (6 bases). The CDR3 totals 13 residues. Germline lookup yields CDR1 MDHEN and CDR2 SYDVKM. V lost 5 bases to trimming and J lost 5 bases, with 12 bases between them. Here the CDR3 DNA reads TGTGCCAGCAGTATCACAGGGAAGTATGGCTACACCTTC. It is translated as CASSITGKYGYTF.

The DNA for the CDR3 is TGCGCCAGCAGACTAACAGGGTTCTATGGCTACACCTTC. This encodes CASRLTGFYGYTF. The rearrangement joins TRBV5-1 to TRBJ1-2; a possible D gene is TRBD1 (6 bases). The germline CDR1 and CDR2 sequences are SGHRS and YFSETQ. This CDR3 region has 13 residues. V was shortened by 5 bases and J by 4 bases, with 12 bases between the two germline ends.

The V call is TRBV15, the J call TRBJ1-5; perhaps TRBD1 as D (6 bases). The V gene's germline CDR1 is LNHNV and CDR2 YYDKDF (reference sequence). This CDR3 region has 18 residues. V was cut by 6 bases and J by 0 bases, with 21 bases left in between. The CDR3 is CATSRDRRTGYSNQPQHF. The DNA for the CDR3 is TGTGCCACCAGTAGGGACCGCCGAACAGGGTATAGCAATCAGCCCCAGCATTTT.

This clone is a singleton in its sample. This chain uses TRBV19 with TRBJ1-2; 8 bases match TRBD1. The CDR3 has 15 residues. V lost 4 bases and J lost 4; bases outside the gene matches: 8. CDR1 is LNHDA, CDR2 SQIVND, per germline (reference sequence). The CDR3 sequence is CASSTQGARGYGYTF. DNA for the CDR3: TGTGCCAGTAGTACTCAGGGGGCAAGAGGCTATGGCTACACCTTC.

The chain links TRBV5-4 to TRBJ2-3, with 10 positions matching TRBD2. V was pared by 5 bases and J by 4 bases, with 7 bases of the junction left unmatched. The CDR3 has 15 amino acids. In germline, CDR1 is SGHNT, CDR2 YYREEE (reference sequence). The CDR3 DNA follows: TGTGCCAGCAGGACAGGAGCGGGAGGGGCAGATACGCAGTATTTT. This sequence encodes CASRTGAGGADTQYF. Filled out from reference TRBV5-4 and TRBJ2-3, the complete variable domain reads ETGVTQSPTHLIKTRGQQVTLRCSSQSGHNTVSWYQQALGQGPQFIFQYYREEENGRGNFPPRFSGLQFPNYSSELNVNALELDDSALYLCASRTGAGGADTQYFGPGTRLTVL.

V usage is TRBV5-6 and J usage is TRBJ2-7, with TRBD1 matching 10 bases. This CDR3 has 17 residues. Per germline, CDR1 SGHDT and CDR2 YYEEEE. V dropped 0 bases and J dropped 5; count of bases not matched to a gene: 11. The CDR3 nucleotides read TGTGCCAGCAGCTTGGAATACGGGAGACAGGGGGCACACGAGCAGTACTTC. Amino acid sequence: CASSLEYGRQGAHEQYF.

V usage is TRBV5-1 and J usage is TRBJ2-5; D not resolved. TRBJ2-7 explains the end of the DNA better; the J call may be wrong. CDR3 size: 12 residues. Germline V gene data show CDR1 as SGHRS and CDR2 as YFSETQ. CDR3 nucleotides: TGCGCCAGCAGCTTGAACTTTTACGAGCAGTACTTC. Translated: CASSLNFYEQYF.

The genes are TRBV11-3 and TRBJ1-1, with D unresolved. Germline-derived CDR1 and CDR2 are SGHNT and YENEEA. V lost 11 bases and J 4 bases, leaving 17 bases between the germline ends. The length of the CDR3 is 13 residues. CDR3 nucleotides: TGTGCCGGGAACATGGAACTAGGCACTGAAGCTTTCTTT. Its protein product is CAGNMELGTEAFF.